One and the same sample provided the 28 T cell receptor beta chains below, sequenced in a study of shared clonotypes between healthy human individuals. Measured with immunoSEQ multiplex PCR; TCRdb has only the in-frame clones, and not every one. The profile covers roughly 2.2 million clones, with 92% appearing a single time and about 0.41% taken by the ten largest. Sample: naive CD4+ T cells from PBMCs. The sample's subset: CD45RA+ positively selected. These receptors were obtained from a man between 18 and 29 years old in good health. Some clones in this sample may be carry-over from other donors' samples.

CDR3 in amino acids: CATSQWTQYQETQYF. The CDR3 DNA reads as TGTGCCACCAGCCAATGGACTCAGTACCAAGAGACCCAGTACTTC. The rearrangement uses TRBV15 and TRBJ2-5; the D gene is possibly TRBD2 (5 bases). CDR1 is LNHNV, CDR2 YYDKDF, per germline (reference sequence). Trimming took off 5 bases at V and 0 bases at J, with 13 bases between the two ends. The length of the CDR3 is 15 residues.

This clone was detected only once. V is TRBV5-1 and J is TRBJ2-3, with D possibly matching TRBD1 (5 bases). Trimming removed 5 bases from V and 2 bases from J, with 12 bases in between. The CDR3 is 14 residues long. Looked up from germline, CDR1 is SGHRS and CDR2 is YFSETQ. CDR3 DNA sequence: TGCGCCAGCAGTATAGGGGCCAACACAGATACGCAGTATTTT. The encoded protein is CASSIGANTDTQYF. The full variable domain, rest sourced from reference TRBV5-1 and TRBJ2-3, is KAGVTQTPRYLIKTRGQQVTLSCSPISGHRSVSWYQQTPGQGLQFLFEYFSETQRNKGNFPGRFSGRQFSNSRSEMNVSTLELGDSALYLCASSIGANTDTQYFGPGTRLTVL.

V and J are TRBV11-2 and TRBJ2-7, with TRBD2 matching over 11 bases. The germline V gene has CDR1 SGHAT and CDR2 FQNNGV. This CDR3 has 14 residues. The V segment lost 1 base and the J segment 6 bases; nucleotides outside the gene matches: 2. DNA of the CDR3: TGTGCCAGCAGCTTAGGACTAGCGGGATTCGAGCAGTACTTC. The encoded protein is CASSLGLAGFEQYF.

This clone occurred a few times. This chain connects TRBV5-1 to TRBJ2-1; D is possibly TRBD1 (5 bases). The CDR3 runs 13 residues. Germline V lookup: CDR1 SGHRS, CDR2 YFSETQ. V was clipped by 6 bases and J by 5 bases, with 12 bases between them. The DNA of the CDR3 is TGCGCCAGCAACCCGCTGACAGACAATGAGCAGTTCTTC. Its translation: CASNPLTDNEQFF.

With respect to this clone: A read error may explain this, as a much larger clone is one base away. In the same sample, other DNA sequences code for this CDR3. The chain carries TRBV11-2 and TRBJ2-5; D call uncertain. Germline CDR1 SGHAT, CDR2 FQNNGV. The CDR3 is made up of 12 amino acids. V lost 3 bases and J lost 5, with 7 bases in between. The CDR3 sequence is CASSLAGETQYF. CDR3 bases: TGTGCCAGCAGCTTGGCCGGGGAGACCCAGTACTTC.

The chain has TRBV4-2 and TRBJ2-7, with TRBD2 matching 8 bases. The CDR3 totals 16 residues. CDR1 and CDR2 from the germline V gene are LGHNA and YNFKEQ. With V trimmed by 2 bases and J by 0 bases, 6 bases remained unmatched. CDR3 nucleotides: TGTGCCAGCAGCCAACGTCGCGGGGGGCCCTCCTACGAGCAGTACTTC. It specifies CASSQRRGGPSYEQYF.

This chain connects TRBV4-1 to TRBJ2-1, with D tentatively TRBD2 (6 bases). The CDR3 loop spans 14 amino acids. Germline values: CDR1 MGHRA, CDR2 YSYEKL. V was cut by 4 bases and J by 3 bases, with 10 bases left in between. The DNA of the CDR3 is TGCGCCAGCAGCCCCCTAGCGTTCTACAATGAGCAGTTCTTC. This encodes CASSPLAFYNEQFF.

Comments on this clone: Other DNA sequences from this sample encode an identical CDR3 as well. The chain is built from TRBV28 and TRBJ2-5; tentatively, D is TRBD2 (7 bases). V lost 6 bases, J lost 3 bases, and 11 bases lay in between. This CDR3 is 13 amino acids long. The V gene's germline CDR1 is MDHEN and CDR2 SYDVKM. The CDR3 reads CASSLGGEETQYF. Here the CDR3 DNA reads TGTGCCAGCAGCCTAGGGGGGGAAGAGACCCAGTACTTC.

For the CDR3, the DNA is TGTGCCAGCGGACGGGACCCGGTAACTAGCGGGAACAATGAGCAGTTCTTC. Its translation: CASGRDPVTSGNNEQFF. The rearrangement uses TRBV4-2 and TRBJ2-1; 10 positions agree with TRBD2. The CDR3 sequence is 17 residues long. Germline CDR1 is LGHNA and CDR2 is YNFKEQ. V trimming: 8 bases; J trimming: 5 bases; junction bases outside the gene matches: 15.

The chain links TRBV9 to TRBJ2-2; the D is unclear. Trimming left V 0 bases short and J 7 bases short, with 10 bases between. CDR3 size: 14 residues. The V gene's germline CDR1 is SGDLS and CDR2 YYNGEE. The CDR3 nucleotides are TGTGCCAGCAGCGTAGCGGGTGCTAACGGGGAGCTGTTTTTT. It translates to CASSVAGANGELFF.

The chain has TRBV9 and TRBJ1-2; weak D call: TRBD1 (5 bases). Germline values: CDR1 SGDLS, CDR2 YYNGEE. The CDR3 length is 14 residues. Trimming shortened V by 7 bases and J by 0 bases, and 13 bases separated the two germline ends. CDR3 DNA sequence: TGTGCCAGCTGCCGGGACTTAGCTAACTATGGCTACACCTTC. Its translation: CASCRDLANYGYTF.

The CDR3 sequence: CASSLRGGMHEQFF. The CDR3 region has the DNA TGTGCCAGCAGCCTCAGGGGGGGGATGCATGAGCAGTTCTTC. The V call is TRBV11-1, the J call TRBJ2-1; tentatively, D is TRBD1 or TRBD2 (7 bases each). Per the germline V gene, CDR1 is SGHAT and CDR2 is FQDESV (reference sequence). The CDR3 extends over 14 amino acids. Trimming pared 5 bases from V and 8 bases from J, leaving 16 bases between.

This rearrangement joins TRBV19 to TRBJ1-2; 8 bases match TRBD1. The V segment lost 7 bases and the J segment 1 base; nucleotides outside the gene matches: 5. Per the germline V gene, CDR1 is LNHDA and CDR2 is SQIVND (reference sequence). The CDR3 totals 14 residues. The CDR3 nucleotides read TGTGCCAGTACCGACAGGGGAGGTAACTATGGCTACACCTTC. It encodes CASTDRGGNYGYTF.

The table lists this clone with a few counts. Other DNA sequences in this specimen translate into the identical CDR3. V and J are TRBV20-1 and TRBJ1-1; TRBD1 is a possible D gene (5 bases). The CDR3 has 11 amino acids. The germline gives CDR1 DFQATT, CDR2 SNEGSKA (reference sequence). With 6 bases removed from V and 1 base from J, the gap between germline ends came to 6 bases. The CDR3 loop is CSATGNTEAFF. The DNA of the CDR3 is TGCAGTGCAACAGGGAACACTGAAGCTTTCTTT.

The V call is TRBV7-3, the J call TRBJ2-7, with TRBD1 matching 9 bases. Germline CDR1 SGHTA, CDR2 FQGTGA. CDR3 length equals 14 residues. The V gene end was trimmed by 5 bases and the J gene end by 6 bases; junction bases not matched to a gene: 8. The CDR3: CASSERTGVGEQYF. The CDR3 bases are TGTGCCAGCAGCGAAAGGACAGGGGTTGGCGAGCAGTACTTC.

CDR3 sequence (DNA): TGTGCCAGCAGTTACTCTAAGGGTTTGGGGACCCAGTACTTC. It codes for CASSYSKGLGTQYF. The chain recombines TRBV6-5 with TRBJ2-5; no clear D gene. V was shortened by 0 bases and J by 7 bases, with 12 bases between the two germline ends. The length of the CDR3 is 14 residues. Germline V gene data show CDR1 as MNHEY and CDR2 as SVGAGI.

About this clone itself: The same CDR3 arises from other DNA sequences in this sample as well. The chain employs TRBV5-1 and TRBJ2-1; 11 bases align to TRBD2. Germline lookup yields CDR1 SGHRS and CDR2 YFSETQ. The CDR3 is made up of 13 amino acids. Unmatched junction bases numbered 4, after V lost 7 bases and J lost 7 bases. The CDR3 DNA is TGCGCCAGCTCCCTAGCGGGGGGTAATGAGCAGTTCTTC. Protein product: CASSLAGGNEQFF.

The rearrangement joins TRBV28 to TRBJ1-2; 7 nucleotides line up with TRBD1. CDR3 size: 14 residues. After removal of 6 bases from V and 5 bases from J, the junction contained 9 bases not matched to a gene. The germline CDR1 and CDR2 sequences are MDHEN and SYDVKM. The CDR3 DNA sequence: TGTGCCAGCAGCCTAGACAGGGTGGGGTATGGCTACACCTTC. It specifies CASSLDRVGYGYTF.

The chain couples TRBV10-3 to TRBJ2-7, with unresolved D. This CDR3 contains 13 residues. V was clipped by 10 bases and J by 1 base, with 14 bases between them. Germline V gene sequence: CDR1 ENHRY, CDR2 SYGVKD. The DNA of the CDR3 is TGTGCCACCGCGACGGGCGAGTCCTACGAGCAGTACTTC. It codes for CATATGESYEQYF.

This clone occurred a few times. V and J are TRBV30 and TRBJ1-2, with a possible D match to TRBD1 (5 bases). This CDR3 region has 14 residues. CDR1 and CDR2 (germline): GTSNPN, SVGIG (reference sequence). Trimming removed 1 base at V and 8 bases at J, with 17 bases between. CDR3 bases: TGTGCCTGGAGTGGGGACGGGTCCTCTGACGGCTACACCTTC. Protein: CAWSGDGSSDGYTF.

Note on this clone: This sample includes further DNA sequences coding for the same CDR3. The CDR3 here is CASSPRRAYEQYF. CDR3 nucleotide sequence: TGTGCCAGCTCACCACGACGGGCCTACGAGCAGTACTTC. J is TRBJ2-7 and V is TRBV18, with unresolved D. Germline V gene lookup returns CDR1 KGHSH and CDR2 LQKENI. V was pared by 1 base and J by 2 bases, with 6 bases between. The CDR3 runs to 13 residues.

The chain uses TRBV2 and TRBJ2-7, with 7 bases that match TRBD1. The V gene's germline CDR1 is SNHLY and CDR2 FYNNEI. CDR3 size: 13 residues. V lost 6 bases to trimming and J lost 3 bases; unmatched junction nucleotides: 5. CDR3 DNA: TGTGCCAGCAGGCGACAGGGAGTCTACGAGCAGTACTTC. Amino acids: CASRRQGVYEQYF. Full variable domain (missing parts from reference TRBV2 and TRBJ2-7): EPEVTQTPSHQVTQMGQEVILRCVPISNHLYFYWYRQILGQKVEFLVSFYNNEISEKSEIFDDQFSVERPDGSNFTLKIRSTKLEDSAMYFCASRRQGVYEQYFGPGTRLTVT.

The gene calls are TRBV19 and TRBJ2-2; 10 positions agree with TRBD2. Germline V gene data show CDR1 as LNHDA and CDR2 as SQIVND (reference sequence). V lost 5 bases, J lost 6 bases, and 3 bases stayed unmatched. This CDR3 contains 14 residues. CDR3 region: CASSALAGAGELFF. In nucleotides, the CDR3 is TGTGCCAGTAGTGCTCTAGCGGGAGCCGGGGAGCTGTTTTTT. Full variable domain (outside the CDR3, taken from reference TRBV19 and TRBJ2-2): DGGITQSPKYLFRKEGQNVTLSCEQNLNHDAMYWYRQDPGQGLRLIYYSQIVNDFQKGDIAEGYSVSREKKESFPLTVTSAQKNPTAFYLCASSALAGAGELFFGEGSRLTVL.

This chain links TRBV7-3 with TRBJ1-4, with D uncertain. Trimming pared 5 bases from V and 1 base from J, leaving 8 bases between. Germline V gene data show CDR1 as SGHTA and CDR2 as FQGTGA. The CDR3 contains 14 residues. DNA for the CDR3: TGTGCCAGCAGCCTCGAAAGAACTAATGAAAAACTGTTTTTT. Amino acids: CASSLERTNEKLFF. Combining the CDR3 with reference TRBV7-3 and TRBJ1-4 gives the whole variable domain GAGVSQTPSNKVTEKGKYVELRCDPISGHTALYWYRQSLGQGPEFLIYFQGTGAADDSGLPNDRFFAVRPEGSVSTLKIQRTERGDSAVYLCASSLERTNEKLFFGSGTQLSVL.

This rearrangement joins TRBV7-3 to TRBJ2-2, with D possibly called TRBD1 or TRBD2 (6 bases each). The CDR3 contains 16 residues. Germline assignment: CDR1 SGHTA and CDR2 FQGTGA. V dropped 2 bases and J dropped 5 bases, with 15 bases sitting between them. This chain's CDR3 is CASSLWPGDLTGELFF. CDR3 sequence (DNA): TGTGCCAGCAGCTTATGGCCAGGGGACTTAACCGGGGAGCTGTTTTTT. The entire variable domain, with the rest obtained from reference TRBV7-3 and TRBJ2-2, is as follows: GAGVSQTPSNKVTEKGKYVELRCDPISGHTALYWYRQSLGQGPEFLIYFQGTGAADDSGLPNDRFFAVRPEGSVSTLKIQRTERGDSAVYLCASSLWPGDLTGELFFGEGSRLTVL.

V usage is TRBV18 and J usage is TRBJ2-6; D tentatively reads TRBD1 or TRBD2 (5 bases each). The V end was cut by 6 bases, the J end by 2 bases, with 14 bases between. Germline CDR1 and CDR2: KGHSH and LQKENI. This CDR3 is 16 amino acids long. The CDR3 is CASSPGTGAGANVLTF. The CDR3 region has the DNA TGTGCCAGCTCGCCCGGGACCGGGGCTGGGGCCAACGTCCTGACTTTC.

Comments on this clone: Other DNA sequences within the sample encode an identical CDR3. V usage is TRBV28 and J usage is TRBJ2-7; either TRBD1 or TRBD2 may fit D (5 bases each). The CDR3 is made up of 11 amino acids. Per the germline V gene, CDR1 is MDHEN and CDR2 is SYDVKM. V shed 6 bases and J shed 7 bases, with 10 bases lying between them. The CDR3 is CASRGWGEQYF. DNA for the CDR3: TGTGCCAGCAGGGGGTGGGGGGAGCAGTACTTC.

The chain combines TRBV19 with TRBJ2-3; 9 nucleotides align to TRBD2. Germline assignment: CDR1 LNHDA and CDR2 SQIVND (reference sequence). V was pared by 3 bases and J by 6 bases, with 7 bases of the junction left unmatched. The CDR3 spans 15 residues. CDR3 in DNA: TGTGCCAGTAGTATCCTAGCGGGACCTAGCGATACGCAGTATTTT. It translates to CASSILAGPSDTQYF.